The TCR beta chain under discussion was sequenced for a study of T cell repertoires in cytomegalovirus infection. Study information: Indications of both CMV infection and matching HLA type were provided by public TCR beta signatures.

TCRdb reprocessed the reads via MiXCR and lists one record per CDR3 protein. The table shows a few hundred thousand distinct CDR3 sequences, with 17% occurring only once. This clonotype was picked up a small number of times. The receptor comes from a human donor in good health (CMV status not recorded). Some clones in this sample may be carry-over from other donors' samples. Source material: PBMCs.

CDR3 nucleotide sequence: TGTGCCAGCAGGGATGACAGGGGGCTAGGTCAGCCCCAGCATTTT. Protein product: CASRDDRGLGQPQHF. This rearrangement joins TRBV2 to TRBJ1-5; TRBD1 matches 10 bases. Germline values: CDR1 SNHLY, CDR2 FYNNEI. The CDR3 sequence is 15 residues long. V lost 6 bases to trimming and J lost 6 bases; unmatched junction nucleotides: 8.